These T cell receptor beta chains were read from a single sample in a study of cytomegalovirus exposure and HLA in healthy donors. Repertoires were generated with immunoSEQ multiplex PCR, while TCRdb's copy carries only in-frame clones and drops some. The sample gives around 140,000 clones, more than 75% of which show up once; about 1% is in the top ten. Material: PBMCs. The receptor source for this set is a male donor in good health and CMV-seronegative. Both conserved end residues are part of each CDR3. Clone size is given for some rows only: seen once, a few or many times, or a class if the clone is expanded.

v_call	clone_size	j_call	cdr3_aa
TRBV7-9	NA	NA	CASSVTGVLHEQYF
TRBV9	NA	TRBJ2-7	CASSVGPRQGARSEQYF
TRBV7-8	NA	TRBJ1-5	CASSLKVEGSQHF
TRBV6-1	NA	TRBJ2-1	CASSDPGTSVGQFF
TRBV7-9	NA	TRBJ2-4	CASSADGQVFDIQYF
TRBV18	NA	TRBJ2-2	CASSPLLVGPNTGELFF
TRBV11-3	NA	TRBJ1-6	CASSSSGTGVSPLHF
TRBV5-1	once	TRBJ2-2	CASSPIQGTPGELFF
TRBV7-2	NA	TRBJ1-6	CASIRGTGLSPLHF
TRBV6-1	NA	TRBJ2-2	CASSERYTGELFF
TRBV27	NA	TRBJ1-1	CASSTLPSNTEAFF
TRBV5-5	NA	TRBJ1-1	CASSRGSTEAFF
TRBV4-3	NA	TRBJ1-2	CASSQDGTEGYGYTF
TRBV12-5	NA	TRBJ2-1	CASGSDWVAVLQYNEQFF
TRBV5-5	few	TRBJ2-5	CASSLAATEGTQYF
TRBV5-1	NA	TRBJ1-6	CASSLGTGGAGNSPLHF
TRBV7-2	NA	TRBJ1-6	CASSLDRGTNSPLHF
TRBV7-2	NA	TRBJ2-7	CASSLVRGQGAIYF
TRBV7-6	NA	TRBJ1-1	CASSPGADTEAFF
TRBV2	NA	TRBJ1-1	CASSTIGGEAFF
TRBV4-3	NA	TRBJ1-1	CASSQAKGGRLMNTEAFF
TRBV13	NA	TRBJ2-3	CASSLGHSDTQYF
TRBV9	NA	TRBJ2-1	CASSHTPSSGSNEQFF
TRBV5-1	once	TRBJ2-7	CASSADSEQYF
TRBV6-1	NA	TRBJ1-3	CASTRGSGNTIYF
TRBV29-1	once	TRBJ2-7	CSVELPGQGNYEQYF
TRBV5-5	NA	TRBJ2-3	CASSLRTFRATDTQYF
TRBV5-1	NA	TRBJ1-1	CASSDRGETEAFF
TRBV6-5	NA	TRBJ1-2	CASTKRMGYGYTF
TRBV29-1	few	TRBJ1-2	CSAQKSYGYTF
TRBV5-6	NA	TRBJ2-5	CASSLYVAGGFQETQYF
TRBV5-1	NA	TRBJ2-2	CASSSQGPGELFF
TRBV6-5	NA	TRBJ1-6	CASSSPGHLFHF
TRBV20-1	NA	TRBJ2-3	CSVLAGGSYYF
TRBV9	NA	TRBJ2-2	CASSSRTSGGNTGELFF
TRBV19	NA	TRBJ2-1	CASQRGGLSYNEQFF
TRBV4-3	NA	TRBJ2-5	CASSPGLAGAYGTQYF
TRBV2	NA	TRBJ2-7	CASSDRGYEQYF
TRBV4-1	medium-sized	TRBJ2-7	CASSPGLPSREQYF
TRBV9	NA	TRBJ2-1	CASSALNNEQFF
TRBV2	NA	TRBJ1-3	CASAEGVGNTIYF
TRBV11-2	NA	TRBJ1-1	CASSLRRDREAKAFF
TRBV5-1	few	TRBJ2-7	CASSLRVTGTSDGQYF
TRBV30	NA	NA	CAWSKRSSYEQYF
TRBV7-3	NA	TRBJ1-4	CASSLDATTNEKLFF
TRBV6-1	few	TRBJ1-1	CASSEAHSSTEAFF
TRBV4-1	few	TRBJ1-1	CASSPQQGKATEAFF
TRBV6-4	NA	TRBJ2-3	CASSESSGDSTDTQYF